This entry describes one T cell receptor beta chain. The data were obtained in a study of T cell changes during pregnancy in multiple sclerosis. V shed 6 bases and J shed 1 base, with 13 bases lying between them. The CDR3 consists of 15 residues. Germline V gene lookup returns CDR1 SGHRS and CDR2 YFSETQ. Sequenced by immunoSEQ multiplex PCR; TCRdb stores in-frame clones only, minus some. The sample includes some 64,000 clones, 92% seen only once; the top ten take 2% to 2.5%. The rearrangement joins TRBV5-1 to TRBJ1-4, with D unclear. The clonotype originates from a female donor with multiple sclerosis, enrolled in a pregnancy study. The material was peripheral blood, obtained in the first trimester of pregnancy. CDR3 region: CASTLGGVTNEKLFF. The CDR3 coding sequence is TGCGCCAGCACCCTCGGCGGGGTAACTAATGAAAAACTGTTTTTT.